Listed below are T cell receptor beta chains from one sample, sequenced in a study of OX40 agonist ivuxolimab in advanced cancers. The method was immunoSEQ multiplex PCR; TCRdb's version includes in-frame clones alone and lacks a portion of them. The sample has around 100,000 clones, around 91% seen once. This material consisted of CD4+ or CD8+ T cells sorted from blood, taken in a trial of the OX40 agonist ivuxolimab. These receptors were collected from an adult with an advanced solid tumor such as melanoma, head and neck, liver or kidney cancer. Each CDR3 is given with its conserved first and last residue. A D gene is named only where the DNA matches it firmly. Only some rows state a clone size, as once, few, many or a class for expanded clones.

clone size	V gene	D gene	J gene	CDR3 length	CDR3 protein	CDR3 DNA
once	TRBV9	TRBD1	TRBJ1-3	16	CASSAPRGQITSTIYF	TGTGCCAGCAGCGCACCCAGGGGACAGATAACCAGCACCATATATTTT
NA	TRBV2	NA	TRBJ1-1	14	CASSSGRGNTEAFF	TGTGCCAGCAGTTCCGGGCGGGGGAACACTGAAGCTTTCTTT
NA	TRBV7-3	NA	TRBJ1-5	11	CASRTSQPQHF	TGTGCCAGCCGTACGAGTCAGCCCCAGCATTTT
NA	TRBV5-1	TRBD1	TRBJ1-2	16	CASSLESGTGVRGYTF	TGCGCCAGCAGCCTAGAGTCCGGGACAGGGGTACGGGGCTACACCTTC
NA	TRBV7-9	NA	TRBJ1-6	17	CASSLGTGSSYNSPLHF	TGTGCCAGCAGCTTAGGGACTGGGAGCTCCTATAATTCACCCCTCCACTTT
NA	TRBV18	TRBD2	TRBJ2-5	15	CASSRGLAGQETQYF	TGTGCCAGCTCACGCGGACTAGCGGGACAAGAGACCCAGTACTTC
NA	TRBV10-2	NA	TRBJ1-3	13	CASYGRSGNTIYF	TGCGCCAGCTATGGCAGATCTGGAAACACCATATATTTT
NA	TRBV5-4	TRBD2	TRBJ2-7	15	CASSQGGTIFYEQYF	TGTGCCAGCAGCCAAGGCGGGACTATATTCTACGAGCAGTACTTC
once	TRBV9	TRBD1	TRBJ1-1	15	CASSVGVGTGTEAFF	TGTGCCAGCAGCGTTGGGGTAGGGACAGGCACTGAAGCTTTCTTT
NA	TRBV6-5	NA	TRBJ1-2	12	CASSYGGVGYTF	TGTGCCAGCAGTTATGGGGGCGTAGGCTACACCTTC
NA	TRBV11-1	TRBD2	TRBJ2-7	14	CASSFAGGSYEQYF	TGTGCCAGCAGCTTTGCGGGAGGCTCCTACGAGCAGTACTTC
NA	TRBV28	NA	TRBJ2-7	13	CATTELRRHEQYF	TGTGCCACGACTGAGCTCAGGCGCCACGAGCAGTACTTC
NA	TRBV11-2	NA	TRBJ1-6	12	CASSHIKSPLHF	TGTGCCAGCAGTCATATCAAGTCACCCCTCCACTTT
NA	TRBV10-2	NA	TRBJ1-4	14	CASTNVRTNEKLFF	TGCGCCAGCACCAACGTACGGACTAATGAAAAACTGTTTTTT
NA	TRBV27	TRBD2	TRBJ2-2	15	CASSFLAGVGGELFF	TGTGCCAGCAGTTTTCTAGCGGGAGTGGGGGGGGAGCTGTTTTTT
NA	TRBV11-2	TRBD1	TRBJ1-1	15	CASSLDLSRGRFVFF	TGTGCCAGCAGCTTAGATCTTAGCAGGGGGAGATTCGTTTTCTTT
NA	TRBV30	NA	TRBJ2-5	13	CAWSGARRETQYF	TGTGCCTGGAGTGGGGCAAGGAGGGAGACCCAGTACTTC
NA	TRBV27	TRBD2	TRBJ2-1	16	CASRGRTSGRGIEQFF	TGTGCCAGCAGGGGAAGGACTAGCGGGAGAGGTATTGAGCAGTTCTTC
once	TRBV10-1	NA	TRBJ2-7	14	CASSEVQGTYEQYF	TGCGCCAGCAGTGAGGTTCAGGGTACCTACGAGCAGTACTTC
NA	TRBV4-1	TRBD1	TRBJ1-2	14	CASSESGRGFGYTF	TGCGCCAGCAGCGAATCCGGCAGGGGGTTTGGCTACACCTTC
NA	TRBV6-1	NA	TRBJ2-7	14	CASSESGPFYEQYF	TGTGCCAGCAGTGAATCGGGGCCCTTCTACGAGCAGTACTTC
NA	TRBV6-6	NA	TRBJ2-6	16	CASCGGFGSGANVLTF	TGTGCCAGCTGCGGTGGCTTTGGCTCTGGGGCCAACGTCCTGACTTTC
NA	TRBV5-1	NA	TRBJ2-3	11	CASSDLDTQYF	TGCGCCAGCAGTGACCTAGATACGCAGTATTTT
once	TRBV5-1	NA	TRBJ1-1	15	CASSLLGGDRSEAFF	TGCGCCAGCAGCTTGCTTGGAGGGGATCGTTCTGAAGCTTTCTTT
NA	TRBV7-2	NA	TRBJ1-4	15	CASSLDAHGSEKLFF	TGTGCCAGCAGCTTAGACGCCCACGGTAGTGAAAAACTGTTTTTT
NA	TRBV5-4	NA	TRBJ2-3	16	CASSSGRQRSTDTQYF	TGTGCCAGCAGCTCTGGCAGACAAAGATCCACAGATACGCAGTATTTT
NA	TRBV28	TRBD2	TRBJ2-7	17	CASSSRRGLSGKDEQYF	TGTGCCAGCAGTTCCCGCCGCGGGTTGAGCGGGAAAGACGAGCAGTACTTC
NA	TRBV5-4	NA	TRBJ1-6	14	CASSLESQGKSLHF	TGTGCCAGCAGCTTGGAATCCCAGGGGAAATCCCTCCACTTT
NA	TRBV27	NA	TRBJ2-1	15	CASSLSQLASDEQFF	TGTGCCAGCAGTTTATCGCAGCTAGCGTCTGATGAGCAGTTCTTC
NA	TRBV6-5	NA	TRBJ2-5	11	CASSYVETQYF	TGTGCCAGCAGTTACGTGGAGACCCAGTACTTC
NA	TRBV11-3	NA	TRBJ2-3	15	CASSMGRGNTDTQYF	TGTGCCAGCAGCATGGGAAGGGGAAACACAGATACGCAGTATTTT
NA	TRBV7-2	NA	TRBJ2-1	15	CASSGTRSSYNEQFF	TGTGCCAGCAGCGGTACAAGGAGCTCCTACAATGAGCAGTTCTTC
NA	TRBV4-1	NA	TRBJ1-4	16	CASSQDRGSTNEKLFF	TGCGCCAGCAGCCAAGATCGTGGGTCAACTAATGAAAAACTGTTTTTT